This T cell receptor (beta chain) stems from a study of blood T cell repertoires in COVID-19. V lost 2 bases and J 2 bases, leaving 10 bases between the germline ends. The germline CDR1 and CDR2 sequences are GTSNPN and SVGIG (reference sequence). The CDR3 loop spans 14 amino acids. Source study methods: Reference gene primer amplification gave estimated nucleated cell counts. Sequenced by immunoSEQ multiplex PCR; TCRdb stores in-frame clones only, minus some. V and J calls and clone size are copied from that table; D and trimming were computed from the DNA. This table has about 230,000 clones, 70% to 90% appearing once.

V usage is TRBV30 and J usage is TRBJ1-5; D ambiguous. The source is a man aged 45-65 years with COVID-19, enrolled during active disease. The sample consisted of peripheral blood. CDR3 sequence (DNA): TGTGCCTGGAGTACCGGTTCTGGCAATCAGCCCCAGCATTTT. Amino acids: CAWSTGSGNQPQHF.